The 10 T cell receptor beta chains listed next were all sequenced from one sample in a study of blood T cell repertoires in COVID-19. Repertoires were generated with immunoSEQ multiplex PCR, while TCRdb's copy carries only in-frame clones and drops some. The repertoire holds about 36,000 clones, with 85% as singletons. The sample was peripheral blood. The origin of the receptors is a human donor in a cohort sampled during active COVID-19.

The chain combines TRBV28 with TRBJ2-3; D not resolved. This CDR3 contains 13 residues. Per germline, CDR1 MDHEN and CDR2 SYDVKM. V gave up 5 bases and J gave up 4 bases, with 10 bases separating them. CDR3 sequence: CASSHTAADTQYF. Written as DNA, the CDR3 is TGTGCCAGCAGTCATACAGCCGCAGATACGCAGTATTTT.

The chain employs TRBV28 and TRBJ1-2; a weak D match, TRBD1 (5 bases). V was clipped by 5 bases and J by 5 bases, with 21 bases between them. CDR1 and CDR2 from the germline V gene are MDHEN and SYDVKM. The CDR3 is made up of 16 amino acids. DNA for the CDR3: TGTGCCAGCAGTGAATTCCTTGGGGGGTTCGGGTATGGCTACACCTTC. Amino acids: CASSEFLGGFGYGYTF.

The count of this clone is one. The rearrangement links TRBV7-3 to TRBJ2-7; unclear D gene. Trimming shortened V by 5 bases and J by 0 bases, and 5 bases separated the two germline ends. The CDR3 is 12 amino acids. Looked up from germline, CDR1 is SGHTA and CDR2 is FQGTGA. CDR3 DNA: TGTGCCAGCAGCGTCAGCTCCTACGAGCAGTACTTC. Protein: CASSVSSYEQYF.

This chain links TRBV19 with TRBJ1-2; D remains unclear. Deletions cut 9 bases from V and 8 bases from J, with 10 bases between. CDR3 length: 10 residues. Germline CDR1 LNHDA, CDR2 SQIVND (reference sequence). DNA of the CDR3: TGTGCCAGCGGGAACGAGGGCTACACCTTC. Its translation: CASGNEGYTF.

The V and J genes are TRBV11-3 and TRBJ2-7; the D is unclear. The germline V and J ends were trimmed by 2 bases and 0 bases, with 8 bases remaining between them. The germline V gene has CDR1 SGHNT and CDR2 YENEEA. The CDR3 sequence is 14 residues long. The CDR3 sequence: CASSLHTGSYEQYF. CDR3 bases: TGTGCCAGCAGCTTACACACGGGCTCCTACGAGCAGTACTTC.

V is TRBV4-3 and J is TRBJ2-6; tentatively, D is TRBD2 (5 bases). V gave up 1 base and J gave up 0 bases, with 10 bases separating them. The CDR3 has 17 residues. Germline V gene sequence: CDR1 LGHNA, CDR2 YSLEER. This chain's CDR3 is CASSQAGGTSGANVLTF. Written as DNA, the CDR3 is TGCGCCAGCAGCCAAGCTGGAGGTACCTCTGGGGCCAACGTCCTGACTTTC.

V usage is TRBV27 and J usage is TRBJ1-6; TRBD1 matches at 7 bases. This CDR3 contains 15 residues. V shed 7 bases and J 2 bases; nucleotides not matched to a gene: 5. Germline CDR1 and CDR2: MNHEY and SMNVEV (reference sequence). The CDR3 loop reads CASTTGSPYNSPLHF. The CDR3 DNA follows: TGTGCCAGCACGACAGGGTCCCCCTATAATTCACCCCTCCACTTT.

The chain joins TRBV2 to TRBJ1-5; D not certain. CDR1 and CDR2 from the germline V gene are SNHLY and FYNNEI. The V end lost 3 bases, the J end lost 0 bases, and 12 bases lay between the germline ends. CDR3 length: 16 amino acids. The CDR3 DNA reads TGTGCCAGCAGTGATAGGCTGACTGATAGCAATCAGCCCCAGCATTTT. Translated, it gives CASSDRLTDSNQPQHF.

This chain's CDR3 is CASCGGPGQGYAEQYF. CDR3 bases: TGTGCCTCTTGCGGGGGTCCGGGACAGGGATACGCCGAGCAGTACTTC. This chain joins TRBV10-3 and TRBJ2-7; 9 bases fit TRBD1. Per the germline V gene, CDR1 is ENHRY and CDR2 is SYGVKD. Trimming took 11 bases from V and 6 from J; bases not matched to a gene: 20. CDR3 length: 16 amino acids.

This chain joins TRBV7-8 and TRBJ1-4, with D possibly matching TRBD1 (5 bases). CDR3 length: 15 residues. Germline loops: CDR1 SGHVS, CDR2 FQNEAQ. Trimming pared 6 bases from V and 8 bases from J, leaving 19 bases between. Here the CDR3 reads CASRGRDGSGEKLFF. CDR3 DNA sequence: TGTGCCAGCAGGGGGCGGGACGGGTCGGGAGAAAAACTGTTTTTT.